The entry below describes one TCR beta chain. Its antigen remains unknown. The CDR3 runs to 16 residues. Germline V gene data show CDR1 as MNHEY and CDR2 as SVGAGI. Trimming removed 0 bases from V and 3 bases from J, with 13 bases in between. This specimen belongs to a study of OX40 agonist ivuxolimab in advanced cancers. Looking at the study overall: Participants averaged approximately 65 years of age (range roughly 20 to 90) and were 82.7% male. General study results and limits: Partial responders at 0.1-3.0 mg/kg had among the lowest clonal expansion. Expanded peripheral T cell antigen specificity was not determined.

The method was immunoSEQ multiplex PCR; TCRdb's version includes in-frame clones alone and lacks a portion of them. The sample lists about 86,000 clones, around 85% seen once, with roughly 1.4% in the top ten. Sequenced material: CD4+ or CD8+ T cells sorted from blood, taken in a trial of the OX40 agonist ivuxolimab. The clonotype was recovered from an adult with an advanced solid tumor such as melanoma, head and neck, liver or kidney cancer. The chain couples TRBV6-5 to TRBJ2-3; D gene unclear. CDR3 DNA sequence: TGTGCCAGCAGTTACTCGTCGGGTTTTAAGACAGATACGCAGTATTTT. It yields the protein CASSYSSGFKTDTQYF.